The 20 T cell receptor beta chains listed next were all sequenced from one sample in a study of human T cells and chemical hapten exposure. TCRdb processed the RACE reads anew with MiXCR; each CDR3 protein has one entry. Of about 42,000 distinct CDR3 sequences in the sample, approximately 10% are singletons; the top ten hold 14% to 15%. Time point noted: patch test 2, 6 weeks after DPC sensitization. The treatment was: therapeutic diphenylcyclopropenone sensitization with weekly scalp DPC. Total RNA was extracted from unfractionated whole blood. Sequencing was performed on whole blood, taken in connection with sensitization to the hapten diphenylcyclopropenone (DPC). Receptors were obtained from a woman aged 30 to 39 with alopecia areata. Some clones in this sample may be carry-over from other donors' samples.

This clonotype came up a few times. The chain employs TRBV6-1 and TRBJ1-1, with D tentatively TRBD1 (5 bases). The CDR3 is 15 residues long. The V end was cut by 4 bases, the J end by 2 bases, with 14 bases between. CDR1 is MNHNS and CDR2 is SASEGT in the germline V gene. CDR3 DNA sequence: TGTGCCAGCAGTGGGTCAGGCAGGGACAACACTGAAGCTTTCTTT. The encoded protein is CASSGSGRDNTEAFF.

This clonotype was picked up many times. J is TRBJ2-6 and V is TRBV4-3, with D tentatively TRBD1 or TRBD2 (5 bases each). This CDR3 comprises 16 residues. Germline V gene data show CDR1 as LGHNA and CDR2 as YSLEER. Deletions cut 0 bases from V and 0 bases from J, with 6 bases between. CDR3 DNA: TGCGCCAGCAGCCAAGATGGGACCTCTGGGGCCAACGTCCTGACTTTC. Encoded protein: CASSQDGTSGANVLTF.

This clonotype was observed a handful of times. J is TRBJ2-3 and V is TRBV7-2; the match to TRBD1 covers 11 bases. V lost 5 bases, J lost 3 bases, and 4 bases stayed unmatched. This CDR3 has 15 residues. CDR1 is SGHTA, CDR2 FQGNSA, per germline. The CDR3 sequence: CASSAGTGGTDTQYF. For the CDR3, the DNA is TGTGCCAGCAGCGCCGGGACAGGGGGTACAGATACGCAGTATTTT.

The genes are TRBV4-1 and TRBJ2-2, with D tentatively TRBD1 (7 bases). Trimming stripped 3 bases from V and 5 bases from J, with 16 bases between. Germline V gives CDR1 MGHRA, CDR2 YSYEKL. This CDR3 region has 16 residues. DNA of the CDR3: TGCGCCAGCAGCCAGGGAGGACAGGCGCGTACCGGGGAGCTGTTTTTT. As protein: CASSQGGQARTGELFF.

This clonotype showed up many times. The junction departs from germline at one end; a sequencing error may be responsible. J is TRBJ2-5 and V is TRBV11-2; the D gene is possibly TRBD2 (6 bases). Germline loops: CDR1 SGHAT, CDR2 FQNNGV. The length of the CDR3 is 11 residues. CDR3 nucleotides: TGTGCCAGCAGCGACACCGGGACTGGCGTCTTC. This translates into CASSDTGTGVF.

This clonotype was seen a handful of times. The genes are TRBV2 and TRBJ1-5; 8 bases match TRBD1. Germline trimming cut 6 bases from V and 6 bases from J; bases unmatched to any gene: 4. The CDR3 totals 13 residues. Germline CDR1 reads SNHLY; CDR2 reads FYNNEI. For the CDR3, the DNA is TGTGCCAGCAGGGACAGGGAGGGTCAGCCCCAGCATTTT. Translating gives CASRDREGQPQHF.

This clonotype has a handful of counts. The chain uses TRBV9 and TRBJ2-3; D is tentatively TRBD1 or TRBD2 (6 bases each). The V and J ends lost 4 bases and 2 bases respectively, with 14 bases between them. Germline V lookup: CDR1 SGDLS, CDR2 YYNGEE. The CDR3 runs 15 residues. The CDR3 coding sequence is TGTGCCAGCAGCCCTCCCGGGGGCCTCACAGATACGCAGTATTTT. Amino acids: CASSPPGGLTDTQYF.

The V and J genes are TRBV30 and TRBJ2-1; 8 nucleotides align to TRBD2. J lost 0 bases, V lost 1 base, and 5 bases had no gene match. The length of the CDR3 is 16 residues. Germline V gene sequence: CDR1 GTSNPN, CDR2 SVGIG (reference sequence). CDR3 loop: CAWSGKRGSSYNEQFF. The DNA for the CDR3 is TGTGCCTGGAGTGGAAAGCGGGGGAGCTCCTACAATGAGCAGTTCTTC.

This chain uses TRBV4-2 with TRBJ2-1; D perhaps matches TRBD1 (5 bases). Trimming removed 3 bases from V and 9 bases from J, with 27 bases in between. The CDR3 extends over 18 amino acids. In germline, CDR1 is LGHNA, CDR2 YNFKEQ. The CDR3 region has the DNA TGTGCCAGCAGCCATTTCCCTAAGGGGCCTACAAGGGGTAGTGAGCAGTTCTTC. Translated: CASSHFPKGPTRGSEQFF.

CDR3 sequence reads: CASSQMTGEGETQYF. The CDR3 coding sequence is TGTGCCAGCAGCCAGATGACAGGGGAGGGGGAGACCCAGTACTTC. This chain connects TRBV4-2 to TRBJ2-5, with TRBD1 as a possible D gene (8 bases). Per the germline V gene, CDR1 is LGHNA and CDR2 is YNFKEQ. This CDR3 is built from 15 residues. Trimming removed 3 bases at V and 5 bases at J, with 16 bases between.

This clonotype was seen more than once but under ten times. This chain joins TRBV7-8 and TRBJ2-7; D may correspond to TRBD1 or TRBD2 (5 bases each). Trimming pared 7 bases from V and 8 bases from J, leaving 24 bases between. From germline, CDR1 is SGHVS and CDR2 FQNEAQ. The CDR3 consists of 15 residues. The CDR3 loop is CASTPIHGAASKQYF. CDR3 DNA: TGTGCCAGCACCCCTATTCACGGGGCGGCGTCGAAGCAGTACTTC.

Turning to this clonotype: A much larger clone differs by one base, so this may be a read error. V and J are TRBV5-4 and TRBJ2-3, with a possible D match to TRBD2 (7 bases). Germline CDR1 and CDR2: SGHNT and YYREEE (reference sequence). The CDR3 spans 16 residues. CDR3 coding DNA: TGTGGCAGCAGCTTGGGAGGGGCGGGGGCAGCAGATACGCAGTATTTT. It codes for CGSSLGGAGAADTQYF.

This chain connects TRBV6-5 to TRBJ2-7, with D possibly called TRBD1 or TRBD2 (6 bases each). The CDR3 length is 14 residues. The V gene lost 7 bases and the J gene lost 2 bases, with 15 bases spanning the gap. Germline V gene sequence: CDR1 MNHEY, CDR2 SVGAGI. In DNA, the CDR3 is TGTGCCAGCACCTCACCTAGGGGGGCCTACGAGCAGTACTTC. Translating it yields CASTSPRGAYEQYF.

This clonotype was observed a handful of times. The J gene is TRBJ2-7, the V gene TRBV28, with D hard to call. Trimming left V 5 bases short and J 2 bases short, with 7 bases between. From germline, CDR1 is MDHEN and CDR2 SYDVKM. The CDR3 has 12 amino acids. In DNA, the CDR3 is TGTGCCAGCAGTCCCCTCCCCTACGAGCAGTACTTC. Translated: CASSPLPYEQYF.

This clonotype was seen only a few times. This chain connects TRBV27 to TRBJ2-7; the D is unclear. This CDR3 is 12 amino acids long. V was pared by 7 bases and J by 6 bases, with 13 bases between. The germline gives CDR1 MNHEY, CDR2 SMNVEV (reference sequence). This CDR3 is CASKDWGREQYF. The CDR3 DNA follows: TGTGCCAGCAAGGATTGGGGTCGCGAGCAGTACTTC.

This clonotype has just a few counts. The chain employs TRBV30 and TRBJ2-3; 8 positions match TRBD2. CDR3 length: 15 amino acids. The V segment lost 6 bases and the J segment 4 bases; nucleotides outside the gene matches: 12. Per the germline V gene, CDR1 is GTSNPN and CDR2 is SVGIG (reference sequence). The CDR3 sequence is CACPLAGGRADTQYF. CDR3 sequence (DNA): TGTGCCTGTCCCCTGGCGGGGGGCCGGGCAGATACGCAGTATTTT.

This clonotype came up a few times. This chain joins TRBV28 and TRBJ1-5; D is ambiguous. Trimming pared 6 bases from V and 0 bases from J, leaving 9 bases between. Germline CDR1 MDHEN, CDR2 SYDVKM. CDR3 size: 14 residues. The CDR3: CASSPHYSNQPQHF. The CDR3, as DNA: TGTGCCAGCAGCCCTCATTATAGCAATCAGCCCCAGCATTTT.

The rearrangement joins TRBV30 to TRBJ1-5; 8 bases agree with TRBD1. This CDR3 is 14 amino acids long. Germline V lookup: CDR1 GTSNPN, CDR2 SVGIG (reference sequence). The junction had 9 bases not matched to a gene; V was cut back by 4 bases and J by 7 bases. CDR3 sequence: CAWKGGQGRQPQHF. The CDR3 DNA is TGTGCCTGGAAAGGAGGACAGGGAAGACAGCCCCAGCATTTT. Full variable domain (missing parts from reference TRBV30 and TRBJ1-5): SQTIHQWPATLVQPVGSPLSLECTVEGTSNPNLYWYRQAAGRGLQLLFYSVGIGQISSEVPQNLSASRPQDRQFILSSKKLLLSDSGFYLCAWKGGQGRQPQHFGDGTRLSIL.

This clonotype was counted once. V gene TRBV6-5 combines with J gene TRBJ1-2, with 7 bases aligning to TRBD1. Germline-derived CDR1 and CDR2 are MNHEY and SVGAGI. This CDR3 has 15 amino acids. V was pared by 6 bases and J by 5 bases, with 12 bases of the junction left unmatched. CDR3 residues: CASSPFGTTGYGYTF. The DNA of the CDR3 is TGTGCCAGCAGCCCATTCGGGACGACAGGGTATGGCTACACCTTC.

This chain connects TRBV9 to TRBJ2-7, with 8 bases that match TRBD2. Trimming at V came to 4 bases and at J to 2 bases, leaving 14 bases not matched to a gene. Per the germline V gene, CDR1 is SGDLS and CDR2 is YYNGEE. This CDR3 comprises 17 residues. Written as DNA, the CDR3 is TGTGCCAGCAGCCGAGGCTCGGGGAGCGGGGGCACCTACGAGCAGTACTTC. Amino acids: CASSRGSGSGGTYEQYF. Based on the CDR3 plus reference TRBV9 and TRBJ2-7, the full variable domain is DSGVTQTPKHLITATGQRVTLRCSPRSGDLSVYWYQQSLDQGLQFLIQYYNGEERAKGNILERFSAQQFPDLHSELNLSSLELGDSALYFCASSRGSGSGGTYEQYFGPGTRLTVT.